This is a list of T cell receptor beta chains from one sample in a study of T cell changes during pregnancy in multiple sclerosis. Here immunoSEQ multiplex PCR was the method, and the copy in TCRdb shows in-frame clones only, minus some. The sample holds tens of thousands of clones, around 94% seen once. The material was peripheral blood, obtained in the third trimester of pregnancy. The receptors shown here come from a female donor with multiple sclerosis, enrolled in a pregnancy study. Both conserved end residues are part of each CDR3. The D gene is left open where the match is weak.

TRBJ2-2	NA	TRBV6-6	CASSPDGQLHTGELFF	TGTGCCAGCAGCCCCGACGGACAGCTTCACACCGGGGAGCTGTTTTTT
TRBJ2-1	TRBD1	TRBV6-1	CASSGTPGQGYNEQFF	TGTGCCAGCAGTGGCACCCCGGGACAGGGCTACAATGAGCAGTTCTTC
TRBJ2-2	NA	TRBV28	CASSLDETGAGELFF	TGTGCCAGCAGTTTAGACGAGACCGGGGCCGGGGAGCTGTTTTTT
TRBJ2-2	TRBD1	TRBV4-2	CASSQDCGTGCNTGELFF	TGTGCCAGCAGCCAAGATTGTGGGACAGGATGTAACACCGGGGAGCTGTTTTTT
TRBJ2-7	TRBD1	TRBV5-4	CASTLRGQGSYEQYF	TGTGCCAGCACCCTCCGGGGACAGGGGTCCTACGAGCAGTACTTC
TRBJ2-3	TRBD2	TRBV27	CASSLAGVGADTQYF	TGTGCCAGCAGTTTAGCGGGAGTTGGGGCAGATACGCAGTATTTT
TRBJ2-3	NA	TRBV25-1	CASSDRGLSTDTQYF	TGTGCCAGCAGTGACCGGGGTTTGAGCACAGATACGCAGTATTTT
TRBJ2-5	NA	TRBV18	CASSKNTLGSMLEETQYF	TGTGCCAGCTCTAAGAATACACTGGGGAGCATGTTAGAAGAGACCCAGTACTTC
TRBJ2-1	NA	TRBV6-4	CASSERAEGYNEQFF	TGTGCCAGCAGTGAAAGGGCGGAGGGCTACAATGAGCAGTTCTTC
TRBJ2-5	TRBD2	TRBV5-1	CATRAGGEVETQYF	TGCGCCACTAGAGCGGGAGGAGAGGTAGAGACCCAGTACTTC
TRBJ2-7	TRBD2	TRBV13	CASSSLSGRSYEQYF	TGTGCCAGCAGCTCCCTCAGCGGGAGAAGCTACGAGCAGTACTTC
TRBJ2-1	NA	TRBV11-2	CASSLAGDYNEQFF	TGTGCCAGCAGCTTAGCGGGAGATTACAATGAGCAGTTCTTC
TRBJ1-2	TRBD1	TRBV6-1	CASTSSIGGVYGYTF	TGTGCCAGCACCTCCTCAATAGGGGGCGTTTATGGCTACACCTTC
TRBJ1-1	TRBD1	TRBV6-1	CASSRQGEAFF	TGTGCCAGCAGCCGACAGGGTGAAGCTTTCTTT
TRBJ2-5	NA	TRBV11-1	CASSLAGRRASGQETQYF	TGTGCCAGCAGCTTAGCAGGGAGAAGGGCTTCGGGTCAAGAGACCCAGTACTTC
TRBJ2-1	TRBD2	TRBV7-3	CASSPRTSGRANNEQFF	TGTGCCAGCAGCCCCCGGACGAGCGGGAGGGCAAACAATGAGCAGTTCTTC
TRBJ2-7	NA	TRBV6-6	CASSYSAYEQYF	TGTGCCAGCAGTTACTCGGCTTACGAGCAGTACTTC
TRBJ1-2	TRBD1	TRBV30	CAWGNPGQGSKGGYTF	TGTGCCTGGGGTAATCCGGGACAGGGGTCGAAGGGTGGCTACACCTTC
TRBJ1-4	TRBD1	TRBV5-1	CASRLVGRGHEKLFF	TGCGCCAGCAGGCTGGTAGGCAGGGGGCATGAAAAACTGTTTTTT
TRBJ1-1	NA	TRBV28	CASMQGRVDTEAFF	TGTGCCAGCATGCAGGGAAGGGTGGACACTGAAGCTTTCTTT
TRBJ2-7	TRBD1	TRBV5-5	CASSRAVDREYEQYF	TGTGCCAGCAGCCGGGCGGTGGACAGGGAGTACGAGCAGTACTTC
TRBJ2-2	NA	TRBV11-3	CASSLRGIGELFF	TGTGCCAGCAGCTTACGGGGGATCGGGGAGCTGTTTTTT
TRBJ1-1	TRBD1	TRBV27	CASSSLQGLNTEAFF	TGTGCCAGCAGTTCGCTACAGGGGTTGAACACTGAAGCTTTCTTT
TRBJ2-1	TRBD1	TRBV29-1	CSVGDRVSNEQFF	TGCAGCGTAGGGGACAGGGTATCAAATGAGCAGTTCTTC
TRBJ2-1	NA	TRBV9	CASSPGGNEQFF	TGTGCCAGCAGCCCCGGGGGCAATGAGCAGTTCTTC
TRBJ1-2	TRBD1	TRBV2	CASSFEQGGYTF	TGTGCCAGCAGTTTCGAACAGGGGGGCTACACCTTC